This TCR beta chain was documented in a study of T cell responses to AZD1222 COVID-19 vaccine. Regarding this clone: The antigen remains undetermined.

Study-wide points: The donor group comprised mostly white British people and more females; the analysis possibly underestimated clonal diversity.

The CDR3 extends over 15 amino acids. The J segment lost 7 bases and the V segment lost 7 bases, leaving 12 bases of the junction unmatched. CDR1 and CDR2 (germline): SGHRS, YFSETQ. Data came from immunoSEQ multiplex PCR; TCRdb stores just in-frame clones and leaves some out. Of about 150,000 clones listed, about nine tenths are singletons. This chain links TRBV5-1 with TRBJ2-7; 12 bases line up with TRBD2. The source is an adult who had recovered from COVID-19. The sequences come from peripheral blood, collected after recovery from COVID-19. The CDR3 reads CASGGTSGPDWEQYF. CDR3 nucleotide sequence: TGCGCCAGCGGAGGGACTAGCGGGCCCGACTGGGAGCAGTACTTC.